The 23 T cell receptor beta chains given below trace back to one sample, sequenced in a study of T cell repertoires in cytomegalovirus infection. One entry per CDR3 protein, called by TCRdb with MiXCR from the reads. Of fewer than 850,000 distinct CDR3 sequences listed, around 29% are singletons. These receptors' antigens are unknown. Sample: cultured CD8+ T cells from PBMCs, taken from culture after CMV antigen stimulation. These receptors were obtained from a human donor in good health (CMV status not recorded). Some clones in this sample may be carry-over from other donors' samples.

The chain combines TRBV7-2 with TRBJ1-4; D unclear. Germline lookup yields CDR1 SGHTA and CDR2 FQGNSA. This CDR3 comprises 15 residues. The germline V and J ends were trimmed by 0 bases and 0 bases, with 5 bases remaining between them. The CDR3 spells CASSLARTTNEKLFF. The CDR3 region has the DNA TGTGCCAGCAGCTTAGCTAGGACAACTAATGAAAAACTGTTTTTT.

Only a few counts were recorded for this clonotype. The chain carries TRBV18 and TRBJ1-2, with D perhaps matching TRBD1 (6 bases). Trimming stripped 6 bases from V and 2 bases from J, with 13 bases between. This CDR3 comprises 14 residues. The V gene's germline CDR1 is KGHSH and CDR2 LQKENI. CDR3 amino acids: CASSAQGLNYGYTF. The CDR3 DNA reads TGTGCCAGCTCGGCACAGGGTCTCAACTATGGCTACACCTTC.

The chain is built from TRBV20-1 and TRBJ2-6; D is undetermined. This CDR3 spans 19 amino acids. Trimming removed 1 base from V and 0 bases from J, with 19 bases in between. Germline assignment: CDR1 DFQATT and CDR2 SNEGSKA (reference sequence). In DNA form, the CDR3 reads TGCAGTGCTAGAGGCCGAGACCCCTACTCCCTCTCTGGGGCCAACGTCCTGACTTTC. This codes for CSARGRDPYSLSGANVLTF.

A few counts support this clonotype. The rearrangement links TRBV5-1 to TRBJ2-7; the D is unclear. CDR1 is SGHRS, CDR2 YFSETQ, per germline. Trimming shortened V by 6 bases and J by 5 bases, and 18 bases separated the two germline ends. The CDR3 sequence is 14 residues long. Written as DNA, the CDR3 is TGCGCCAGCATGGACCCCGAGGTGGGCCACGAGCAGTACTTC. Its translation: CASMDPEVGHEQYF.

The chain employs TRBV11-3 and TRBJ2-1; D is uncertain. The V end lost 5 bases, the J end lost 9 bases, and 8 bases lay between the germline ends. The CDR3 sequence is 11 residues long. The germline V gene has CDR1 SGHNT and CDR2 YENEEA. The CDR3 sequence is CASSREAEQFF. DNA of the CDR3: TGTGCCAGCAGCAGAGAGGCTGAGCAGTTCTTC.

The chain uses TRBV7-2 and TRBJ2-5; TRBD1 or TRBD2 may be the D gene (5 bases each). V was shortened by 4 bases and J by 0 bases, with 12 bases between the two germline ends. This CDR3 comprises 15 residues. Germline values: CDR1 SGHTA, CDR2 FQGNSA. CDR3 loop: CASSSRGGYQETQYF. The DNA for the CDR3 is TGTGCCAGCAGCTCGAGGGGTGGGTACCAAGAGACCCAGTACTTC.

This clonotype showed up many times. V gene TRBV12-3 or TRBV12-4 combines with J gene TRBJ2-3; possibly TRBD2 for D (6 bases). The CDR3 consists of 15 residues. V gave up 2 bases and J gave up 1 base, with 10 bases separating them. The CDR3 protein is CASSLLASGTDTQYF. Here the CDR3 DNA reads TGTGCCAGCAGTTTACTCGCTAGCGGCACAGATACGCAGTATTTT.

This clonotype was counted between two and nine times. The chain employs TRBV25-1 and TRBJ1-2; a possible D gene is TRBD1 (6 bases). The CDR3 consists of 14 residues. V was clipped by 0 bases and J by 14 bases, with 19 bases between them. Germline CDR1 reads MGHDK; CDR2 reads SYGVNS. The DNA for the CDR3 is TGTGCCAGCAGTGAATATCGGGCAGGGGAACATCGAACCTTC. As protein: CASSEYRAGEHRTF.

Of note for this clonotype: At one of its ends the junction is not consistent with the germline gene, which may arise from a read error. The chain carries TRBV7-6 and TRBJ2-1, with 7 bases aligning to TRBD1. This CDR3 has 17 amino acids. Per the germline V gene, CDR1 is SGHVS and CDR2 is FNYEAQ. The CDR3 loop reads CAGSLPEGDSKGHEQFF. Written as DNA, the CDR3 is TGTGCCGGCAGCTTACCCGAAGGGGACAGTAAGGGCCATGAGCAGTTCTTT.

There are many counts of this clonotype. The rearrangement uses TRBV7-6 and TRBJ2-1; 11 nucleotides agree with TRBD1. Germline lookup yields CDR1 SGHVS and CDR2 FNYEAQ. Losses at the gene ends were 1 base for V and 6 bases for J; bases not matched to a gene: 2. There are 15 residues in the CDR3. As DNA, the CDR3 is TGTGCCAGCAGCTTAGGGGGGACAGGGGGCAATGAGCAGTTCTTC. It specifies CASSLGGTGGNEQFF.

V is TRBV27 and J is TRBJ2-2; D ambiguous. V shed 2 bases and J shed 6 bases, with 10 bases lying between them. CDR3 length equals 14 residues. Looked up from germline, CDR1 is MNHEY and CDR2 is SMNVEV (reference sequence). The CDR3 sequence is CASSLDTNPGELFF. The DNA of the CDR3 is TGTGCCAGCAGTTTAGATACAAATCCCGGGGAGCTGTTTTTT.

This clonotype has a handful of counts. The rearrangement uses TRBV6-1 and TRBJ2-7; no clear D gene. Germline V CDR1 and CDR2: MNHNS, SASEGT. V lost 1 base and J lost 3, with 4 bases in between. This CDR3 has 12 amino acids. CDR3 coding DNA: TGTGCCAGCAGTGAAGAGATCTACGAGCAGTACGTC. It encodes CASSEEIYEQYV.

The chain employs TRBV12-3 or TRBV12-4 and TRBJ2-3; D not certain. This CDR3 is built from 15 residues. V was shortened by 2 bases and J by 2 bases, with 11 bases between the two germline ends. The CDR3 protein is CASSLRPENTDTQYF. DNA for the CDR3: TGTGCCAGCAGTTTAAGGCCGGAGAACACAGATACGCAGTATTTT.

This clonotype was detected a few times. The gene calls are TRBV6-5 and TRBJ1-2; TRBD1 matches 10 bases. The CDR3 sequence is 16 residues long. The J segment lost 6 bases and the V segment lost 4 bases, leaving 11 bases of the junction unmatched. The V gene's germline CDR1 is MNHEY and CDR2 SVGAGI. For the CDR3, the DNA is TGTGCCAGCAGTTTTTTTCCGACAGGGGGCTCGGATGGCTACACCTTC. It codes for CASSFFPTGGSDGYTF.

This chain uses TRBV4-1 with TRBJ1-3; tentative D call: TRBD1 (5 bases). This CDR3 has 14 residues. Trimming stripped 5 bases from V and 3 bases from J, with 11 bases between. Germline CDR1 is MGHRA and CDR2 is YSYEKL. DNA for the CDR3: TGCGCCAGCAGCTCCAGGGAAAATGGAAACACCATATATTTT. It codes for CASSSRENGNTIYF.

Concerning this clonotype: Being one base from a much bigger clone, this may be a read error. The chain couples TRBV7-6 to TRBJ1-5, with a tentative D call TRBD1 (6 bases). The germline V gene has CDR1 SGHVS and CDR2 FNYEAQ. The CDR3 has 16 amino acids. The CDR3: CASSGRDIVSNQLQHF. DNA of the CDR3: TGTGCCAGCAGCGGCCGGGACATCGTTAGCAATCAGCTCCAGCATTTT.

The chain couples TRBV5-1 to TRBJ1-6; a possible D gene is TRBD1 (6 bases). The V end lost 5 bases, the J end lost 8 bases, and 20 bases lay between the germline ends. This CDR3 is built from 16 residues. Germline lookup yields CDR1 SGHRS and CDR2 YFSETQ. CDR3 in DNA: TGCGCCAGCAGGGCCCCAGGGGCGAAAGAACATTCACCCCTCCACTTT. As protein: CASRAPGAKEHSPLHF.

This clonotype was recorded a few times. The chain carries TRBV7-3 and TRBJ2-5; a possible D gene is TRBD1 (5 bases). Trimming left V 5 bases short and J 1 base short, with 17 bases between. There are 16 residues in the CDR3. Germline V lookup: CDR1 SGHTA, CDR2 FQGTGA. The CDR3 is CASSPTPQGSQETQYF. The CDR3 DNA reads TGTGCCAGCAGCCCAACCCCCCAGGGCAGCCAAGAGACCCAGTACTTC. Full variable domain (missing parts from reference TRBV7-3 and TRBJ2-5): GAGVSQTPSNKVTEKGKYVELRCDPISGHTALYWYRQSLGQGPEFLIYFQGTGAADDSGLPNDRFFAVRPEGSVSTLKIQRTERGDSAVYLCASSPTPQGSQETQYFGPGTRLLVL.

This clonotype was counted many times. This chain's CDR3 is CASSSTSGGLYNEQFF. CDR3 in DNA: TGTGCCAGCAGCTCGACTAGCGGGGGTCTCTACAATGAGCAGTTCTTC. V and J are TRBV7-9 and TRBJ2-1; 12 bases match TRBD2. The CDR3 has 16 residues. The V and J ends lost 4 bases and 3 bases, in that order; junction bases with no gene match: 4. From germline, CDR1 is SEHNR and CDR2 FQNEAQ (reference sequence).

The CDR3 loop reads CASSPATTLDTQYF. CDR3 sequence (DNA): TGTGCCAGTAGTCCCGCGACTACTTTAGATACGCAGTATTTT. The V and J genes are TRBV19 and TRBJ2-3; D perhaps matches TRBD2 (5 bases). The germline CDR1 and CDR2 sequences are LNHDA and SQIVND (reference sequence). V lost 5 bases and J 5 bases, leaving 14 bases between the germline ends. The CDR3 totals 14 residues.

This clonotype was recorded at least ten times. V and J are TRBV25-1 and TRBJ2-1; TRBD1 aligns across 9 bases. The CDR3 has 15 amino acids. Germline CDR1 MGHDK, CDR2 SYGVNS. V shed 4 bases, J shed 5 bases, and the junction held 6 bases outside the gene matches. In DNA, the CDR3 is TGTGCCAGCAGTGCCCCGGGACAGGGTGACAATGAGCAGTTCTTC. Protein sequence: CASSAPGQGDNEQFF.

The gene calls are TRBV5-1 and TRBJ2-7; the D gene is possibly TRBD1 (5 bases). Trimming shortened V by 5 bases and J by 5 bases, and 20 bases separated the two germline ends. The CDR3 is 15 amino acids. Germline CDR1 is SGHRS and CDR2 is YFSETQ. CDR3 coding DNA: TGCGCCAGCAGAGGGCAGGGAAGTAAGTTAGACGAGCAGTACTTC. Its protein product is CASRGQGSKLDEQYF.

CDR3 in DNA: TGTGCCAGCAGTTACCCGGCTGCAGGGGGCGCAGGCCAAGAGACCCAGTACTTC. Its translation: CASSYPAAGGAGQETQYF. This chain connects TRBV6-6 to TRBJ2-5; TRBD1 agrees at 8 bases. Germline lookup yields CDR1 MNHNY and CDR2 SVGAGI (reference sequence). The CDR3 consists of 18 residues. Unmatched junction bases numbered 12, after V lost 2 bases and J lost 1 base.